This T cell receptor beta chain was recorded in a study of T cells in localized non-small cell lung cancer (dated by TCRdb to 2018 to 2020). Context from the whole study: The study examined T cell repertoires in 200 to 300 patients with early-stage NSCLC and compared tumors with uninvolved tumor-adjacent lungs. The mean age of the NSCLC patients was about 70 years, with approximately 130 men and over 100 women. The cohort consisted of 200 to 250 treatment-naive NSCLC patients whose localized lung tumors had been resected. Study-level results and caveats: Multi-region tumor sequencing was not performed, so intratumor heterogeneity could not be excluded. A median of 57 of the top 100 tumor clones turned up in the paired uninvolved adjacent lung, and 25 to 30 of those clones also ranked among the top 100 of that same adjacent lung. Since the design was exploratory, TCR variables were selected using unadjusted p-values with no false-discovery rate correction. Higher T cell density in blood was associated with longer overall survival, whereas higher clonality in adjacent lung was associated with shorter survival. Uninvolved tumor-adjacent lung showed the highest T cell clonality, higher than tumor, which suggests more focused antigenic responses in the adjacent lung.

Details on this clone: No antigen is known for it. Per-base qualities were not stored, and no clone one base away is much larger.

At the junction V is shortened by 7 bases and J by 4 bases, with 10 bases in between. Its CDR3 holds 11 amino acids, cysteine through phenylalanine. Only the CDR3 DNA stays, 33 bases, in frame from base 1. The germline V gene yields SQVTM for CDR1 and ANQGSEA for CDR2. TCR beta CDR3 regions were sequenced from DNA using the immunoSEQ Assay. In the paper's pipeline: T cell density was computed as TCR beta template counts normalized to usable DNA estimated by amplifying housekeeping genes. Richness was estimated using the preseqR package, with extrapolation to 400,000 templates for PBMC samples and to 120,000 templates for tissue samples. Clonality was defined as one minus Pielou's evenness. To identify tissue-enriched TCRs, differential abundance testing was run on productive amino-acid clonotypes with a minimum total count of 5 and an alpha of 0.1. Repertoire overlap between compartments was quantified with the Jaccard Index and Morisita Overlap Index. GLIPH grouped TCR beta CDR3s together with public tetramer-defined viral CDR3s, and a viral motif had to include at least three viral sequences and show V-gene enrichment. This immuneACCESS table, as held by TCRdb, lists in-frame sequences with V and J called but not all clones. Of the missing ones, under half trace to an unresolved V gene in checked studies; the others have no known cause. Clone size and V and J calls were adopted from that table, with D and trimming inferred from the DNA. The sample includes some 50,000 clones, with 81% observed a single time. The top ten constitute 15% to 20% of the sample.

At diagnosis, peripheral blood, uninvolved tumor-adjacent lung and tumor were collected and were preserved as a mix of fresh-frozen and FFPE material. For TCR repertoire profiling, blood samples were analyzed in the form of peripheral blood mononuclear cells. The chain couples TRBV29-1 to TRBJ1-2, and possibly TRBD1, on 6 matching bases. This TCR was recovered from a man between 40 and 70 years old with stage III lung adenocarcinoma. The sequencing used peripheral blood mononuclear cells, collected before any cancer treatment. The CDR3 region: CSAGGGYGYTF. In nucleotide form, the sequence is TGCAGCGCTGGGGGCGGCTATGGCTACACCTTC.